This TCR beta chain was identified in a study of cytomegalovirus exposure and HLA in healthy donors. Study-level results: Later on, a genetic analysis was performed. It linked a missense variant in DCLRE1C with V- and J-gene trimming of TCR beta. As a later analysis revealed, the rate of TCR association differed by HLA locus, with DRB1 most and HLA-C fewest.

As concerns this clone: Its antigen is not identified.

Primers included in the PCR were 60 Vbeta and 13 Jbeta primers. The table came from immunoSEQ multiplex PCR; TCRdb's copy has only in-frame clones and leaves some out. The sample includes 150,000 to 250,000 clones. Germline-derived CDR1 and CDR2 are SGHTA and FQGNSA. The CDR3 spans 14 residues. Trimming left V 0 bases short and J 0 bases short, with 3 bases between. This receptor was obtained from a boy under 18 in good health and CMV-seronegative. This rearrangement joins TRBV7-2 to TRBJ2-1; D not resolved. The sequencing input was PBMCs. DNA of the CDR3: TGTGCCAGCAGCTTAGCTAGCTCCTACAATGAGCAGTTCTTC. This codes for CASSLASSYNEQFF.